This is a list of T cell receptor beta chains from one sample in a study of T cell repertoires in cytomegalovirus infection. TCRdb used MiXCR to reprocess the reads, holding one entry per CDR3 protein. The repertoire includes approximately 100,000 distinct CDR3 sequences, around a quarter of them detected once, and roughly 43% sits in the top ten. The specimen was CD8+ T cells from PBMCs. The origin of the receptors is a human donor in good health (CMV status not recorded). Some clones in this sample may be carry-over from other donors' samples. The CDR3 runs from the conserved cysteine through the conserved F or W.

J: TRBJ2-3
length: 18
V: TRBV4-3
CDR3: CASSQAAPGETSTDTQYF

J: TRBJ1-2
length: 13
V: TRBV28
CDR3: CASSFGRFYGYTF

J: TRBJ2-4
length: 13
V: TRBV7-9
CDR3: CASSLAGTPIQYF

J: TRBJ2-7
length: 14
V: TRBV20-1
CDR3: CSAVDRLRTYEQYF

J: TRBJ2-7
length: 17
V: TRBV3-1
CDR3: CASSQDPLAGDSYEQYF

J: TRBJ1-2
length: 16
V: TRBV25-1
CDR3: CASSASWSPANYGYTF

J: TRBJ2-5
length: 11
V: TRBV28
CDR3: CASSAASAPYF

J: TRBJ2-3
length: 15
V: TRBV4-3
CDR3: CASSQARGHPDTQYF

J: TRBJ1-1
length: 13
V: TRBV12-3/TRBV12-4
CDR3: CASRHGGGTEAFF

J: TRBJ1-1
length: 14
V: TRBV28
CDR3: CASSSQGWNTEAFF

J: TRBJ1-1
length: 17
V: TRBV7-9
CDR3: CASSPRDRAPLGEGAFF

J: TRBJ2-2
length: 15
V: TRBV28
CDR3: CASAGLAGNTGELFF

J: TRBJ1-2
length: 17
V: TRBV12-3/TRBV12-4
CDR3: CASSFQGLWDSNYGYTF

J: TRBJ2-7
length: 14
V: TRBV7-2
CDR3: CASSLMSKHNEQYF

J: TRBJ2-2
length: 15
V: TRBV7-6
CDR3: CASSLGTGSTGELFF

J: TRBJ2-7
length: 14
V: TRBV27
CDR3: CASSLSPGSYEQYF

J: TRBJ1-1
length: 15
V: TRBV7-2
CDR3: CASSTVVRSNTEAFF

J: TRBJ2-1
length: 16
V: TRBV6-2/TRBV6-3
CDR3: CASSYSTSGVRNEQFF

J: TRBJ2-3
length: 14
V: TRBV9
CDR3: CASSLRAGADTQYF

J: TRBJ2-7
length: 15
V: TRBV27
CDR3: CASSLISGGYYEQYF

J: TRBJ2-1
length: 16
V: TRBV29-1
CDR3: CSASGTSGSSYNEQFF

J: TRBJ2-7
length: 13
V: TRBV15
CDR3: CATSDGTSYEQYF

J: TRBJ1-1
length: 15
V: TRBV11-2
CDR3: CVSSVPGQGDTEAFF

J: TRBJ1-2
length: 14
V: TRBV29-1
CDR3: CSAAGYGSPDGYTF

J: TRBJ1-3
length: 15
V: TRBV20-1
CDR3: CSARPRQGSGNTIYF

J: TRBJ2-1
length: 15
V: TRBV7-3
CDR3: CASSLTSGGFSEQFF